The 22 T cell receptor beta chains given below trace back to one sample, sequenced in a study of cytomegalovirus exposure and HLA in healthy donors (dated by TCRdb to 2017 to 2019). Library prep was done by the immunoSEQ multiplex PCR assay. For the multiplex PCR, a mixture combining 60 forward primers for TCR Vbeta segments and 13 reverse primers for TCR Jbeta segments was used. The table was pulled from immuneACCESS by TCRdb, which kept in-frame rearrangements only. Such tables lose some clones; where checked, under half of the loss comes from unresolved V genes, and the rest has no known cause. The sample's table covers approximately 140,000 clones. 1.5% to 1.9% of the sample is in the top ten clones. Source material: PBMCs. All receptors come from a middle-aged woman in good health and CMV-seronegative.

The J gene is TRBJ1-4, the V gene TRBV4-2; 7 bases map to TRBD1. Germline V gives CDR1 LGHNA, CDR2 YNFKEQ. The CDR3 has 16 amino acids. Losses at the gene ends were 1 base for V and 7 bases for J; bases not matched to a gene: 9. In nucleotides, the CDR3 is TGTGCCAGCAGCCAAGGAGATACAGGGGTGGGTGAAAAACTGTTTTTT. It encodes CASSQGDTGVGEKLFF.

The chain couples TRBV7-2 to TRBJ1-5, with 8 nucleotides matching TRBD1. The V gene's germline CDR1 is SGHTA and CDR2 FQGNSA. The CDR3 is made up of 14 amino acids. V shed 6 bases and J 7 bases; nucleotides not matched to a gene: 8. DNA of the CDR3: TGTGCCAGCAGTATCAGGGGGCGTGGGCAGCCCCAGCATTTT. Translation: CASSIRGRGQPQHF.

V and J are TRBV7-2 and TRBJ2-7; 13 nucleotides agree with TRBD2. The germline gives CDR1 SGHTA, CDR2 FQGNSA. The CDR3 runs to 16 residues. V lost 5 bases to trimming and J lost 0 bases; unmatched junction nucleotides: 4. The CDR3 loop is CASSETSGGSSYEQYV. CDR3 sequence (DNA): TGTGCCAGCAGCGAGACTAGCGGGGGGAGCTCCTACGAGCAGTACGTC.

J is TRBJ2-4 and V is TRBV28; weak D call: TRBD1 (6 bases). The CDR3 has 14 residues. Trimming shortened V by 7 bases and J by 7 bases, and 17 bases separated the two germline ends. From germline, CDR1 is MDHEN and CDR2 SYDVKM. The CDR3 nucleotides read TGTGCCAGCACCCTACAGGGAATCTCTAACATTCAGTACTTC. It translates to CASTLQGISNIQYF.

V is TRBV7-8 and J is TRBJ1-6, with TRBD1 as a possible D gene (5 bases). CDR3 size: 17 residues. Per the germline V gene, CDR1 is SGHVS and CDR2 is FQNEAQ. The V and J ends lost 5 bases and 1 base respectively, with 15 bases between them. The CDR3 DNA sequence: TGTGCCAGCAGCCAGGCGGGGAGGGGATCCTATAATTCACCCCTCCACTTT. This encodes CASSQAGRGSYNSPLHF.

Here the CDR3 DNA reads TGCGCCAGCAGCGCAACTAGCGGGGGGACAGATACGCAGTATTTT. The encoded protein is CASSATSGGTDTQYF. This chain links TRBV5-1 with TRBJ2-3, with 12 bases matching TRBD2. Trimming took 4 bases from V and 3 from J; bases not matched to a gene: 3. The germline V gene encodes CDR1 SGHRS and CDR2 YFSETQ. The CDR3 length is 15 residues. The variable domain in full, with the rest retrieved from reference TRBV5-1 and TRBJ2-3, is KAGVTQTPRYLIKTRGQQVTLSCSPISGHRSVSWYQQTPGQGLQFLFEYFSETQRNKGNFPGRFSGRQFSNSRSEMNVSTLELGDSALYLCASSATSGGTDTQYFGPGTRLTVL.

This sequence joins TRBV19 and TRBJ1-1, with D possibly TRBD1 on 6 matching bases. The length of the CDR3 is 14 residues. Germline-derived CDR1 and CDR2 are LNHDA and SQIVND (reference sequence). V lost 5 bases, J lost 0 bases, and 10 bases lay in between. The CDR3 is CASSFQGLNTEAFF. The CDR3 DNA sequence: TGTGCCAGTAGTTTCCAGGGGCTGAACACTGAAGCTTTCTTT.

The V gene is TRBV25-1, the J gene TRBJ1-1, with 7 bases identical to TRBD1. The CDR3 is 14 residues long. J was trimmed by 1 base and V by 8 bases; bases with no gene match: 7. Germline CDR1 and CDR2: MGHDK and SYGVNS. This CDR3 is CASGGDRKNTEAFF. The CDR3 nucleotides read TGTGCCAGCGGAGGGGACAGAAAGAACACTGAAGCTTTCTTT. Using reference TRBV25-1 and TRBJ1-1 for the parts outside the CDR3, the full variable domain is EADIYQTPRYLVIGTGKKITLECSQTMGHDKMYWYQQDPGMELHLIHYSYGVNSTEKGDLSSESTVSRIRTEHFPLTLESARPSHTSQYLCASGGDRKNTEAFFGQGTRLTVV.

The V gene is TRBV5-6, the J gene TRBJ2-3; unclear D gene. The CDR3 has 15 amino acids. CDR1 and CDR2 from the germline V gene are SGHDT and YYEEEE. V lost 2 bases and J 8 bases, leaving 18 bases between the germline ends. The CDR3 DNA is TGTGCCAGCAGCTTTCTTGGGCAGCAGATAGGTACGCAGTATTTT. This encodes CASSFLGQQIGTQYF.

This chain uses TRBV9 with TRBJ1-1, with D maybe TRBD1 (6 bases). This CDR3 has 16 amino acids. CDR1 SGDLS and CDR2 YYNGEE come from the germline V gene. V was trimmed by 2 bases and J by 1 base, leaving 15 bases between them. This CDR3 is CASSVSLGQQNTEAFF. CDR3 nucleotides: TGTGCCAGCAGCGTCAGTCTAGGACAGCAGAACACTGAAGCTTTCTTT.

Here the CDR3 DNA reads TGCGCCAGCAGCGCTAGCGGGTCCGGGGAGACCCAGTACTTC. It codes for CASSASGSGETQYF. This chain uses TRBV5-1 with TRBJ2-5, with 8 bases lining up with TRBD2. CDR1 and CDR2 (germline): SGHRS, YFSETQ. J lost 5 bases, V lost 4 bases, and 7 bases had no gene match. The CDR3 covers 14 residues.

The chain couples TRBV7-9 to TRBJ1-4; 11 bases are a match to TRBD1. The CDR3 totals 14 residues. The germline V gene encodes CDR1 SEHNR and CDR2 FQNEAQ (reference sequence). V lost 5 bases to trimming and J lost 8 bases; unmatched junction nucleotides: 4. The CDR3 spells CASSAGDRGEKLFF. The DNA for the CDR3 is TGTGCCAGCAGCGCCGGGGACAGGGGGGAAAAACTGTTTTTT.

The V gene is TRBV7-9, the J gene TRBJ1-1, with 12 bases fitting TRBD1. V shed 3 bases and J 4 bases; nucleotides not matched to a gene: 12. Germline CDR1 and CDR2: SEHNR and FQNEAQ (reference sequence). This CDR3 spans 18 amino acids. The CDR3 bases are TGTGCCAGCAGCTTCCGGGACAGGGGGCGAAATTGGGGCACTGAAGCTTTCTTT. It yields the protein CASSFRDRGRNWGTEAFF.

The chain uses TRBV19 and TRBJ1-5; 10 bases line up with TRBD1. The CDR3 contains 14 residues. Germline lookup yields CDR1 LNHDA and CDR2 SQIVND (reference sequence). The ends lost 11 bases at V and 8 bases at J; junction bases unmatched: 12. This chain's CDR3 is CASRDRGGSEPQHF. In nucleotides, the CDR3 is TGTGCCTCTCGGGACAGGGGCGGCTCGGAGCCCCAGCATTTT.

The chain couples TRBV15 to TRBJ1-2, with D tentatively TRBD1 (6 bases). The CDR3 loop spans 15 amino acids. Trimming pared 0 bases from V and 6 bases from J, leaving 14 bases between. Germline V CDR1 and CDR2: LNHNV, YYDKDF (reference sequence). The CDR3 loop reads CATSRDMRAGDGYTF. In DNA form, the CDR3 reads TGTGCCACCAGCAGAGATATGCGGGCAGGGGATGGCTACACCTTC.

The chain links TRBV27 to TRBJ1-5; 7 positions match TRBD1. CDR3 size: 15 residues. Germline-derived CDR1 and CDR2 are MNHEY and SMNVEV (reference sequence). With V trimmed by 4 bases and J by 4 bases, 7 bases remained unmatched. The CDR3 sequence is CASSSRDRRNQPQHF. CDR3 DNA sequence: TGTGCCAGCAGTTCCCGGGACAGACGGAATCAGCCCCAGCATTTT.

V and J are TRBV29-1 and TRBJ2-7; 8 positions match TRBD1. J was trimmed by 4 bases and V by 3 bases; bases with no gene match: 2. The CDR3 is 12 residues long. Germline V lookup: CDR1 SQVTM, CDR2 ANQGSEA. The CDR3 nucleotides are TGCAGCGTTGAGGACAGGGCTTACGAGCAGTACTTC. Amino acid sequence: CSVEDRAYEQYF.

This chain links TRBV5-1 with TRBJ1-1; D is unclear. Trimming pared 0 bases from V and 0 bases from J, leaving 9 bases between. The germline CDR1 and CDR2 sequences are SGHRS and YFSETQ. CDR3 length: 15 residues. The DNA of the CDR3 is TGCGCCAGCAGCTTGGAACCGAGTCTGAACACTGAAGCTTTCTTT. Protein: CASSLEPSLNTEAFF.

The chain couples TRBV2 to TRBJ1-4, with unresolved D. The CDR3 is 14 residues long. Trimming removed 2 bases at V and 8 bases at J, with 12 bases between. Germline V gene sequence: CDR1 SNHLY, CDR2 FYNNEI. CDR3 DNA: TGTGCCAGCAGTGAATGGGAGGGTTTCGAAAAACTGTTTTTT. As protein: CASSEWEGFEKLFF.

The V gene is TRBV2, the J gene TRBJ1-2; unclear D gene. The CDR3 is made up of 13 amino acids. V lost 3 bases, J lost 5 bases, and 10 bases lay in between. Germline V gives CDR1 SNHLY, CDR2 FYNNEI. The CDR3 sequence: CASSDSVVYGYTF. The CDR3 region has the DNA TGTGCCAGCAGTGATTCGGTTGTTTATGGCTACACCTTC.

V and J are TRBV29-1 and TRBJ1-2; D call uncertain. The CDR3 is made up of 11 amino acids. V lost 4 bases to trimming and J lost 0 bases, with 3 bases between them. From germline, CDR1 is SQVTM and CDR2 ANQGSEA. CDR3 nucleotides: TGCAGCGTTGTAGCTAACTATGGCTACACCTTC. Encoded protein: CSVVANYGYTF.

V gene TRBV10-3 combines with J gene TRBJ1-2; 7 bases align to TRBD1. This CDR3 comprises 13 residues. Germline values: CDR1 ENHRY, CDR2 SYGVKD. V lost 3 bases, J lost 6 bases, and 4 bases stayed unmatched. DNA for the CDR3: TGTGCCATCAGTGACAGGGGGTGGGATGGCTACACCTTC. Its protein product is CAISDRGWDGYTF.